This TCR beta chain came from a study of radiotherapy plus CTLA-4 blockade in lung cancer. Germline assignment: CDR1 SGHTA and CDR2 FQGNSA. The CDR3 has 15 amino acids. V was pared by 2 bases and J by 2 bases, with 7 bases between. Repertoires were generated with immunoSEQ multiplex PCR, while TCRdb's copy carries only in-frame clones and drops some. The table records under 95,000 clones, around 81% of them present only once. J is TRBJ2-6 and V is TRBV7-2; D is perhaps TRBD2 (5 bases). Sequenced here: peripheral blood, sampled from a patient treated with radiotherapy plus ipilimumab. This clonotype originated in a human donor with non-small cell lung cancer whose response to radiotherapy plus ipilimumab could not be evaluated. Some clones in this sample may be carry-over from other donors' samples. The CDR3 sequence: CASSLTSTGANVLTF. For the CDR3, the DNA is TGTGCCAGCAGCTTAACTAGTACTGGGGCCAACGTCCTGACTTTC. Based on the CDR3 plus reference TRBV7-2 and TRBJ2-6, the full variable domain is GAGVSQSPSNKVTEKGKDVELRCDPISGHTALYWYRQSLGQGLEFLIYFQGNSAPDKSGLPSDRFSAERTGGSVSTLTIQRTQQEDSAVYLCASSLTSTGANVLTFGAGSRLTVL.